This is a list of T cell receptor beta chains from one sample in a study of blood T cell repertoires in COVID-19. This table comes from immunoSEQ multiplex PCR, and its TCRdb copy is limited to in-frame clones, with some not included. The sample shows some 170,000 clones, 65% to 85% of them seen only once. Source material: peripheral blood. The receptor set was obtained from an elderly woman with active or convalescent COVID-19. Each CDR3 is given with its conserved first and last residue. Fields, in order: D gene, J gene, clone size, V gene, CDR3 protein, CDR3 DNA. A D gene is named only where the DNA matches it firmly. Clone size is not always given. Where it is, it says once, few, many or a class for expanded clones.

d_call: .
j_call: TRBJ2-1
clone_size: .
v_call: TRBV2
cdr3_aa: CASKPSSYNEQFF
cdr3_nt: TGTGCCAGCAAACCCAGCTCCTACAATGAGCAGTTCTTC

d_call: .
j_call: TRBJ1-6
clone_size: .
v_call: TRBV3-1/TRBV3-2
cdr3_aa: CASSTSGHTNSPLHF
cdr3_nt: TGTGCCAGCAGCACTTCGGGACACACTAATTCACCCCTCCACTTT

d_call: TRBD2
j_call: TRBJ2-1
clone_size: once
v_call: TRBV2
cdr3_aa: CASSAAGGSYNEQFF
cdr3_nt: TGTGCCAGCAGTGCAGCGGGGGGATCTTACAATGAGCAGTTCTTC

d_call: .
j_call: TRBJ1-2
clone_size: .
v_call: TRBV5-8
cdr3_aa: CASSPGGPNYGYTF
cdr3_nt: TGTGCCAGCAGCCCGGGAGGCCCGAACTATGGCTACACCTTC

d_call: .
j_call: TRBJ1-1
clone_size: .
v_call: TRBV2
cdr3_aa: CASSERTAWSTEAFF
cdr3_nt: TGTGCCAGCAGTGAGAGGACAGCATGGAGCACTGAAGCTTTCTTT

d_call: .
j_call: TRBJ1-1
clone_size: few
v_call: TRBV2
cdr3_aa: CASSTDDLRGTEAFF
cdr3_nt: TGTGCCAGCAGTACCGATGACCTCCGAGGCACTGAAGCTTTCTTT

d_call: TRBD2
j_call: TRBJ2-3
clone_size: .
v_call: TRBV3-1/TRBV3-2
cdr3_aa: CASSRERGGHDTQYF
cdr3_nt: TGTGCCAGCAGCCGCGAGCGGGGGGGCCATGATACGCAGTATTTT

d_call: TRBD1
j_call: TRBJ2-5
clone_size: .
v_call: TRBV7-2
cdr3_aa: CASSSYRGETQYF
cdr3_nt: TGTGCCAGCAGCTCATACAGGGGGGAGACCCAGTACTTC

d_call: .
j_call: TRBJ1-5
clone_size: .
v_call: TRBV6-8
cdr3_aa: CASSSPVRTVNSNQPQHF
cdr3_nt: TGTGCCAGCAGTTCCCCTGTTCGGACAGTCAATAGCAATCAGCCCCAGCATTTT

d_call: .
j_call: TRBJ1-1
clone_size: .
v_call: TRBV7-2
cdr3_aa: CASSFQATEAFF
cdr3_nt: TGTGCCAGCAGCTTCCAGGCCACTGAAGCTTTCTTT